This T cell receptor (beta chain) was sequenced during a study of T cell changes during pregnancy in multiple sclerosis. Measured with immunoSEQ multiplex PCR; TCRdb has only the in-frame clones, and not every one. This table holds some 41,000 clones, almost 95% found once. Germline V gene sequence: CDR1 MDHEN, CDR2 SYDVKM. This CDR3 has 14 residues. Deletions cut 4 bases from V and 2 bases from J, with 10 bases between. This clonotype was sampled from a female donor with multiple sclerosis, enrolled in a pregnancy study. The chain employs TRBV28 and TRBJ2-3; weak D call: TRBD1 (6 bases). The specimen was CD8+ T cells from peripheral blood mononuclear cells, collected in the third trimester of pregnancy. The CDR3 bases are TGTGCCAGCAGTTGGGACACACCCACAGATACGCAGTATTTT. This sequence encodes CASSWDTPTDTQYF. The complete variable domain, with remaining parts taken from reference TRBV28 and TRBJ2-3, reads DVKVTQSSRYLVKRTGEKVFLECVQDMDHENMFWYRQDPGLGLRLIYFSYDVKMKEKGDIPEGYSVSREKKERFSLILESASTNQTSMYLCASSWDTPTDTQYFGPGTRLTVL.